Below are 17 T cell receptor beta chains sequenced from a single sample in a study of post-analysis software for immune sequencing data. Their cognate antigens are unknown. The TCR beta cDNA libraries carried unique molecular identifiers. Via MiXCR, TCRdb re-called the PCR reads, giving one row per CDR3 protein. The sample includes about half a million distinct CDR3 sequences, around a third of them seen just once. Findings and limits, study-wide: Relative to controls, patients had about five TRBV segments at higher frequency, with TRBV5-6, TRBV5-1 and TRBV20-1 among these.

Sequencing was done on a sample of blood. Receptors originate from a girl under 18 with multiple sclerosis.

The chain links TRBV11-2 to TRBJ1-2; 8 nucleotides match TRBD1. V lost 5 bases, J lost 6 bases, and 8 bases stayed unmatched. The CDR3 is 14 residues long. Germline values: CDR1 SGHAT, CDR2 FQNNGV. The CDR3 sequence is CASSGQGGWNGYTF. As DNA, the CDR3 is TGTGCCAGCAGCGGACAGGGCGGCTGGAATGGCTACACCTTC.

The genes are TRBV7-6 and TRBJ2-5; 7 positions agree with TRBD2. J gave up 2 bases and V 3 bases, and 6 bases lay outside the gene matches. In germline, CDR1 is SGHVS, CDR2 FNYEAQ. The CDR3 contains 15 residues. The CDR3: CASSFRLAAQETQYF. The CDR3 DNA follows: TGTGCCAGCAGCTTCAGGCTAGCGGCACAAGAGACCCAGTACTTC.

This clonotype was recorded a few times. DNA of the CDR3: TGCAGTGCTAGAGGAGTATCCAGAGGGGTCTCCTATAATTCACCCCTCCACTTT. Translation: CSARGVSRGVSYNSPLHF. This chain joins TRBV20-1 and TRBJ1-6; D is possibly TRBD1 (5 bases). The CDR3 loop spans 18 amino acids. Looked up from germline, CDR1 is DFQATT and CDR2 is SNEGSKA (reference sequence). V was pared by 1 base and J by 0 bases, with 16 bases between.

The CDR3 DNA reads TGCGCCAGCAGCTTGGCAGGGTTACTAGAGACCCAGTACTTC. Translating gives CASSLAGLLETQYF. The chain combines TRBV5-1 with TRBJ2-5, with D maybe TRBD1 (5 bases). The CDR3 is 14 residues long. The germline gives CDR1 SGHRS, CDR2 YFSETQ. V was pared by 0 bases and J by 4 bases, with 10 bases between. The variable domain in full, completed from reference TRBV5-1 and TRBJ2-5, reads KAGVTQTPRYLIKTRGQQVTLSCSPISGHRSVSWYQQTPGQGLQFLFEYFSETQRNKGNFPGRFSGRQFSNSRSEMNVSTLELGDSALYLCASSLAGLLETQYFGPGTRLLVL.

V usage is TRBV27 and J usage is TRBJ1-1, with TRBD1 matching over 7 bases. The V segment lost 5 bases and the J segment 4 bases; nucleotides outside the gene matches: 10. The germline gives CDR1 MNHEY, CDR2 SMNVEV (reference sequence). There are 15 residues in the CDR3. As DNA, the CDR3 is TGTGCCAGCAGTCTAGGGGGCTGGGACTCCACTGAAGCTTTCTTT. As protein: CASSLGGWDSTEAFF.

This clonotype was found a few times. J is TRBJ2-3 and V is TRBV7-6, with D uncertain. V lost 3 bases and J 6 bases, leaving 22 bases between the germline ends. The CDR3 runs to 17 residues. CDR1 and CDR2 (germline): SGHVS, FNYEAQ. The CDR3 region is CASSLVSMASKRDTQYF. The CDR3 nucleotides read TGTGCCAGCAGCTTGGTGTCCATGGCCAGCAAACGGGATACGCAGTATTTT.

The CDR3 spells CSANPDRGGTVSNQPQHF. CDR3 nucleotide sequence: TGCAGTGCCAACCCGGACAGGGGTGGAACGGTGAGCAATCAGCCCCAGCATTTT. V and J are TRBV20-1 and TRBJ1-5, with 9 nucleotides matching TRBD1. V gave up 6 bases and J gave up 1 base; unmatched junction bases: 16. Germline CDR1 and CDR2: DFQATT and SNEGSKA (reference sequence). The CDR3 extends over 18 amino acids.

This clonotype was counted many times. The rearrangement joins TRBV7-9 to TRBJ2-5; 10 bases line up with TRBD1. The CDR3 has 14 residues. Per germline, CDR1 SEHNR and CDR2 FQNEAQ (reference sequence). V dropped 5 bases and J dropped 4; count of bases not matched to a gene: 4. The CDR3 sequence is CASSVGQGPETQYF. CDR3 DNA: TGTGCCAGCAGCGTGGGACAGGGGCCAGAGACCCAGTACTTC.

The rearrangement joins TRBV12-3 or TRBV12-4 to TRBJ2-1; TRBD2 matches 7 bases. V trimming: 0 bases; J trimming: 7 bases; junction bases outside the gene matches: 3. The length of the CDR3 is 14 residues. The CDR3 nucleotides are TGTGCCAGCAGTTTAGCTCTGGGAGGGAATGAGCAGTTCTTC. Translating gives CASSLALGGNEQFF.

This clonotype was found a few times. The chain combines TRBV28 with TRBJ1-1, with a possible D match to TRBD1 (6 bases). Trimming cost V 5 bases and J 4 bases, with 11 bases left between them. CDR3 length equals 13 residues. Germline CDR1 reads MDHEN; CDR2 reads SYDVKM. For the CDR3, the DNA is TGTGCCAGCAGTCTCCCGACAGGCACTGAAGCTTTCTTT. Translating it yields CASSLPTGTEAFF. Full variable domain (outside the CDR3, taken from reference TRBV28 and TRBJ1-1): DVKVTQSSRYLVKRTGEKVFLECVQDMDHENMFWYRQDPGLGLRLIYFSYDVKMKEKGDIPEGYSVSREKKERFSLILESASTNQTSMYLCASSLPTGTEAFFGQGTRLTVV.

V usage is TRBV4-1 and J usage is TRBJ1-2, with D unresolved. V was cut by 1 base and J by 6 bases, with 12 bases left in between. The germline gives CDR1 MGHRA, CDR2 YSYEKL. The CDR3 sequence is 14 residues long. The CDR3 DNA sequence: TGCGCCAGCAGCCAAGTCCCGGCAGAGGATGGCTACACCTTC. Residues: CASSQVPAEDGYTF.

This clonotype is a singleton in its sample. V and J are TRBV2 and TRBJ1-2; a weak D match, TRBD1 (6 bases). V was trimmed by 3 bases and J by 4 bases, leaving 12 bases between them. The CDR3 spans 14 residues. CDR1 is SNHLY, CDR2 FYNNEI, per germline. In DNA form, the CDR3 reads TGTGCCAGCAGTGACGGCAGGGACATCTATGGCTACACCTTC. It yields the protein CASSDGRDIYGYTF.

There are a few counts of this clonotype. The chain couples TRBV5-1 to TRBJ2-1; 9 bases align to TRBD1. The CDR3 contains 11 residues. Trimming at V came to 3 bases and at J to 12 bases, leaving 1 base not matched to a gene. Germline V gives CDR1 SGHRS, CDR2 YFSETQ. CDR3 residues: CASSSGQGQFF. The CDR3 DNA reads as TGCGCCAGCAGCTCGGGACAGGGGCAGTTCTTC. Full variable domain (remainder filled in from reference TRBV5-1 and TRBJ2-1): KAGVTQTPRYLIKTRGQQVTLSCSPISGHRSVSWYQQTPGQGLQFLFEYFSETQRNKGNFPGRFSGRQFSNSRSEMNVSTLELGDSALYLCASSSGQGQFFGPGTRLTVL.

To note about this clonotype: An end of the junction does not agree with germline; a read error may underlie this. The chain combines TRBV12-3 or TRBV12-4 with TRBJ2-2, with 11 bases identical to TRBD1. The CDR3 runs to 16 residues. The CDR3 here is CASSPRDRGVTWELFF. The CDR3 bases are TGTGCCAGCAGTCCCCGGGACAGGGGGGTCACCTGGGAGCTGTTTTTT.

The table lists this clonotype with a few counts. The chain couples TRBV20-1 to TRBJ2-1, with D possibly TRBD1 on 6 matching bases. Germline-derived CDR1 and CDR2 are DFQATT and SNEGSKA (reference sequence). The V end lost 2 bases, the J end lost 4 bases, and 12 bases lay between the germline ends. This CDR3 is 14 amino acids long. CDR3 sequence (DNA): TGCAGTGCTAGACGGGTAGGGGGATACAATGAGCAGTTCTTC. This sequence encodes CSARRVGGYNEQFF.

The sample holds a few counts of this clonotype. The chain has TRBV7-9 and TRBJ2-7; 11 nucleotides match TRBD1. Matching the DNA end better, TRBJ2-5 makes the J call doubtful. CDR1 SEHNR and CDR2 FQNEAQ come from the germline V gene (reference sequence). The length of the CDR3 is 15 residues. The CDR3, as DNA: TGTGCCAGCAGCTCCCGGACAGGGGGCCGGGAGACCCAGTACTTC. Translating it yields CASSSRTGGRETQYF.

The chain recombines TRBV7-9 with TRBJ1-4; D may be TRBD1 (6 bases). Germline V gives CDR1 SEHNR, CDR2 FQNEAQ (reference sequence). The length of the CDR3 is 15 residues. The V end was cut by 4 bases, the J end by 1 base, with 10 bases between. The CDR3 spells CASSSRTVTNEKLFF. CDR3 sequence (DNA): TGTGCCAGCAGCTCCCGGACAGTAACTAATGAAAAACTGTTTTTT.